This T cell receptor beta chain comes out of a study of blood T cell repertoires in COVID-19. Background on the study: In each case, the material was cDNA or gDNA derived from T cells, B-cell-depleted T cells, or PBMCs.

This CDR3 has 19 amino acids. V was pared by 2 bases and J by 0 bases, with 7 bases of the junction left unmatched. In germline, CDR1 is KGHSH, CDR2 LQKENI. The table came from immunoSEQ multiplex PCR; TCRdb's copy has only in-frame clones and leaves some out. This table has roughly 190,000 clones, 88% appearing once. The origin of this receptor is a woman aged 35 to 49 who had recovered from COVID-19. The rearrangement uses TRBV18 and TRBJ2-6, with 10 nucleotides matching TRBD1. Input material: peripheral blood. DNA for the CDR3: TGTGCCAGCTCACCAATGGGACAGGGGACACTCTCTGGGGCCAACGTCCTGACTTTC. This translates into CASSPMGQGTLSGANVLTF.